A single sample is the source of the 15 T cell receptor beta chains below, sequenced in a study of T-cell reconstitution after alpha-beta-depleted transplantation in children. Unique molecular identifiers tagged the TCRbeta library. TCRdb passed the PCR reads through MiXCR, listing each CDR3 protein once. This table has approximately 630,000 distinct CDR3 sequences, approximately 14% appearing once. Here the sequenced sample was PBMCs, taken before TCRalphabeta/CD19-depleted stem cell transplant. The receptor set was obtained from a girl under 10 years old with congenital amegakaryocytic thrombocytopenia, due to receive a stem cell transplant.

The chain recombines TRBV7-9 with TRBJ2-3; D tentatively fits TRBD1 or TRBD2 (5 bases each). The CDR3 sequence is 17 residues long. The germline V gene encodes CDR1 SEHNR and CDR2 FQNEAQ (reference sequence). V gave up 5 bases and J gave up 8 bases, with 26 bases separating them. The DNA of the CDR3 is TGTGCCAGCAGCCCTAACTCCGGGACGACCTCCGGTGGTACGCAGTATTTT. This translates into CASSPNSGTTSGGTQYF.

Ten or more counts support this clonotype. The chain is built from TRBV6-4 and TRBJ1-1, with 7 bases aligning to TRBD1. The CDR3 is 13 residues long. The germline gives CDR1 MRHNA, CDR2 SNTAGT. The ends lost 6 bases at V and 1 base at J; junction bases unmatched: 2. This CDR3 is CASSRTGNTEAFF. The CDR3 DNA follows: TGTGCCAGCAGCCGGACAGGGAACACTGAAGCTTTCTTT.

This clonotype was recorded many times. This chain joins TRBV25-1 and TRBJ2-7; D gene unclear. V was cut by 2 bases and J by 7 bases, with 6 bases left in between. Germline CDR1 is MGHDK and CDR2 is SYGVNS. CDR3 size: 11 residues. The CDR3 reads CASSETDEQYF. In DNA, the CDR3 is TGTGCCAGCAGTGAAACGGATGAGCAGTACTTC.

There are a few counts of this clonotype. CDR3 sequence reads: CASSPQPITEAFF. CDR3 sequence (DNA): TGTGCCAGCAGCCCGCAACCCATCACTGAAGCTTTCTTT. This rearrangement joins TRBV7-8 to TRBJ1-1; D remains unclear. The CDR3 sequence is 13 residues long. Germline V gene sequence: CDR1 SGHVS, CDR2 FQNEAQ. Trimming cost V 5 bases and J 4 bases, with 11 bases left between them.

As DNA, the CDR3 is TGTGCCAGCTTACCCGGGACATCTGGGGCCAACGTCCTGACTTTC. It yields the protein CASLPGTSGANVLTF. The genes are TRBV19 and TRBJ2-6; a possible D gene is TRBD1 (6 bases). Trimming shortened V by 9 bases and J by 1 base, and 13 bases separated the two germline ends. The CDR3 is 15 amino acids. Germline values: CDR1 LNHDA, CDR2 SQIVND (reference sequence).

This clonotype was seen only a few times. This chain joins TRBV29-1 and TRBJ2-7, with TRBD2 matching over 8 bases. V shed 4 bases, J shed 6 bases, and the junction held 17 bases outside the gene matches. The CDR3 contains 16 residues. Per germline, CDR1 SQVTM and CDR2 ANQGSEA. The CDR3 loop reads CSVALAHQREYLEQYF. The CDR3 DNA is TGCAGCGTTGCCCTAGCCCACCAGCGGGAGTATCTCGAGCAGTACTTC.

This clonotype has a handful of counts. The rearrangement uses TRBV5-1 and TRBJ2-3; weak D call: TRBD1 (6 bases). Germline CDR1 and CDR2: SGHRS and YFSETQ. V lost 3 bases to trimming and J lost 4 bases, with 12 bases between them. The CDR3 covers 14 residues. For the CDR3, the DNA is TGCGCCAGCAGCTCGTCGACAGGACCAGATACGCAGTATTTT. This translates into CASSSSTGPDTQYF. The full variable domain, in which reference TRBV5-1 and TRBJ2-3 provide the parts outside the CDR3, is KAGVTQTPRYLIKTRGQQVTLSCSPISGHRSVSWYQQTPGQGLQFLFEYFSETQRNKGNFPGRFSGRQFSNSRSEMNVSTLELGDSALYLCASSSSTGPDTQYFGPGTRLTVL.

This clonotype was observed a few times. V usage is TRBV20-1 and J usage is TRBJ2-1; 8 bases match TRBD2. Per the germline V gene, CDR1 is DFQATT and CDR2 is SNEGSKA (reference sequence). The CDR3 totals 14 residues. Unmatched junction bases numbered 11, after V lost 4 bases and J lost 9 bases. CDR3 coding DNA: TGCAGTGCTATTTCCAGCGGGAGCTGGGCTGAGCAGTTCTTC. It specifies CSAISSGSWAEQFF.

This clonotype occurred many times. The chain employs TRBV20-1 and TRBJ2-7; no reliable D call. Germline CDR1 and CDR2: DFQATT and SNEGSKA (reference sequence). There are 10 residues in the CDR3. Trimming removed 6 bases from V and 1 base from J, with 4 bases in between. DNA of the CDR3: TGCAGTGCACTTTCCTACGAGCAGTACTTC. Its translation: CSALSYEQYF.

The chain uses TRBV28 and TRBJ2-7; 10 bases map to TRBD2. There are 18 residues in the CDR3. The junction had 17 bases not matched to a gene; V was cut back by 3 bases and J by 6 bases. In germline, CDR1 is MDHEN, CDR2 SYDVKM. CDR3 DNA sequence: TGTGCCAGCAGTTTTTCCAGGGAACGAGCGGGAGGGCCTGTCGAGCAGTACTTC. Residues: CASSFSRERAGGPVEQYF.

A few counts support this clonotype. The chain couples TRBV7-2 to TRBJ2-3, with 10 bases identical to TRBD2. The CDR3 length is 16 residues. After removal of 8 bases from V and 2 bases from J, the junction contained 10 bases not matched to a gene. The germline V gene encodes CDR1 SGHTA and CDR2 FQGNSA. Here the CDR3 DNA reads TGTGCCAGCGCTAAACCGGGACTAGCGTACACAGATACGCAGTATTTT. Translation: CASAKPGLAYTDTQYF.

The V call is TRBV4-1, the J call TRBJ2-6; D remains ambiguous. Germline CDR1 MGHRA, CDR2 YSYEKL. The CDR3 length is 15 residues. The V end was cut by 1 base, the J end by 0 bases, with 4 bases between. The CDR3 coding sequence is TGCGCCAGCAGCCAAGGATACTCTGGGGCCAACGTCCTGACTTTC. Its protein product is CASSQGYSGANVLTF.

This clonotype was counted a few times. The rearrangement links TRBV6-5 to TRBJ2-5; D call uncertain. Germline CDR1 and CDR2: MNHEY and SVGAGI. V was pared by 0 bases and J by 1 base, with 9 bases between. The CDR3 length is 15 residues. CDR3 nucleotide sequence: TGTGCCAGCAGTTACTCCCGCGCGACCCAAGAGACCCAGTACTTC. Translation gives CASSYSRATQETQYF.

This clonotype was seen a few times. The chain links TRBV20-1 to TRBJ2-7; 10 bases map to TRBD2. Germline CDR1 reads DFQATT; CDR2 reads SNEGSKA (reference sequence). The CDR3 is 14 amino acids. J lost 5 bases, V lost 6 bases, and 10 bases had no gene match. The CDR3 DNA is TGCAGTGCGGCAAGCGGGAGGGGTTCCCACGAGCAGTACTTC. Translating it yields CSAASGRGSHEQYF.

There are many counts of this clonotype. V is TRBV29-1 and J is TRBJ1-1; a possible D gene is TRBD1 (6 bases). Between the trimmed V and J ends, which lost 4 bases and 3 bases, there was a span of 9 bases. The CDR3 extends over 12 amino acids. Germline V gene sequence: CDR1 SQVTM, CDR2 ANQGSEA. The chain's CDR3 is CSVAAGDTEAFF. CDR3 coding DNA: TGCAGCGTTGCGGCAGGGGACACTGAAGCTTTCTTT.